This TCR beta chain is from a study of blood T cell repertoires in COVID-19. Study-level background: From T cells, B-cell-depleted T cells, or PBMCs came the material, which was cDNA or gDNA.

Among Cohort 3 donors, those recovered had two negative PCRs, clearance, or symptom resolution. Original processing methods: How many nucleated cells were present was estimated from reference gene primer amplification. TCRdb keeps only in-frame clones here, not all; method: immunoSEQ multiplex PCR. V and J calls and clone size are those listed in that table; D and trimming were worked out from the DNA. The sample has hundreds of thousands of clones; 75% to 90% are singletons. J lost 2 bases, V lost 5 bases, and 6 bases had no gene match. The V gene's germline CDR1 is MNHNY and CDR2 SVGAGI (reference sequence). CDR3 length: 15 residues.

The receptor was derived from a woman aged 35 to 49 who had recovered from COVID-19. V usage is TRBV6-6 and J usage is TRBJ2-7, with 10 bases fitting TRBD2. The sample comprised PBMCs or T cells enriched from blood (not recorded which). In nucleotides, the CDR3 is TGTGCCAGCAGTCCCCAGAGCGGGGGGGCCTACGAGCAGTACTTC. This translates into CASSPQSGGAYEQYF.